These 30 T cell receptor beta chains were sequenced from one sample in a study of CD8 T cells in Susac syndrome. RNA, at about 0.45 to 1 ug, was reverse transcribed with random hexamers. TCRdb reprocessed the immunoSEQ multiplex PCR reads with MiXCR, giving one entry per CDR3 protein. The sample records fewer than 350,000 distinct CDR3 sequences, about 91% being singletons. Sample: CD4+ T cells from PBMCs. These receptors were obtained from a human donor with multiple sclerosis.

CDR3 residues: CASSARDRGPTEAFF. DNA of the CDR3: TGTGCCAGCAGTGCCCGGGACAGGGGTCCCACTGAAGCTTTCTTT. This sequence joins TRBV6-1 and TRBJ1-1, with TRBD1 matching 10 bases. The germline V gene encodes CDR1 MNHNS and CDR2 SASEGT. The CDR3 covers 15 residues. V shed 4 bases, J shed 4 bases, and the junction held 6 bases outside the gene matches.

This rearrangement joins TRBV11-2 to TRBJ2-7, with TRBD2 matching over 16 bases. In germline, CDR1 is SGHAT, CDR2 FQNNGV. The CDR3 runs to 20 residues. The J segment lost 4 bases and the V segment lost 2 bases, leaving 14 bases of the junction unmatched. The CDR3 is CASSLRGPGTSGRASYEQYF. CDR3 coding DNA: TGTGCCAGCAGCTTAAGGGGCCCAGGGACTAGCGGGAGGGCCTCTTACGAGCAGTACTTC.

The rearrangement uses TRBV9 and TRBJ2-5; D is ambiguous. Trimming removed 2 bases at V and 3 bases at J, with 8 bases between. The CDR3 spans 13 residues. From germline, CDR1 is SGDLS and CDR2 YYNGEE. The CDR3 DNA reads TGTGCCAGCAGCGTCTACCAGGAAGAGACCCAGTACTTC. Protein product: CASSVYQEETQYF.

J is TRBJ2-6 and V is TRBV6-1; 7 bases fit TRBD1. J was trimmed by 0 bases and V by 4 bases; bases with no gene match: 6. CDR3 length: 17 residues. Germline CDR1 reads MNHNS; CDR2 reads SASEGT. Here the CDR3 DNA reads TGTGCCAGCAGTGTGACAGGGATTTACTCTGGGGCCAACGTCCTGACTTTC. Translation gives CASSVTGIYSGANVLTF.

The rearrangement links TRBV30 to TRBJ2-7; D tentatively reads TRBD1 or TRBD2 (6 bases each). Germline V gives CDR1 GTSNPN, CDR2 SVGIG (reference sequence). The CDR3 has 15 amino acids. V was pared by 0 bases and J by 3 bases, with 15 bases between. CDR3 residues: CAWSVRGTRNYEQYF. As DNA, the CDR3 is TGTGCCTGGAGTGTACGGGGGACACGAAACTACGAGCAGTACTTC.

This clonotype is a singleton in its sample. The gene calls are TRBV11-3 and TRBJ2-3, with TRBD2 as a possible D gene (6 bases). Trimming cost V 5 bases and J 2 bases, with 14 bases left between them. The CDR3 totals 15 residues. CDR1 is SGHNT and CDR2 is YENEEA in the germline V gene. CDR3 amino acids: CASSRGFRVTDTQYF. Here the CDR3 DNA reads TGTGCCAGCAGCCGGGGGTTCCGAGTCACAGATACGCAGTATTTT.

The rearrangement uses TRBV30 and TRBJ1-3; perhaps TRBD1 as D (5 bases). V gave up 3 bases and J gave up 4 bases, with 19 bases separating them. Germline CDR1 is GTSNPN and CDR2 is SVGIG (reference sequence). The CDR3 runs 16 residues. The CDR3 region is CAWSPIGTRSGNTIYF. The CDR3 DNA reads TGTGCCTGGAGCCCGATAGGGACGCGGTCGGGAAACACCATATATTTT.

The genes are TRBV20-1 and TRBJ2-7; 13 positions agree with TRBD2. Germline CDR1 DFQATT, CDR2 SNEGSKA (reference sequence). The CDR3 runs 18 residues. The trim removed 3 bases at V and 3 bases at J, leaving 14 bases unmatched. The CDR3 sequence is CSASIPGLAGPPLYEQYF. CDR3 coding DNA: TGCAGTGCTAGTATCCCGGGACTAGCGGGGCCCCCCCTCTACGAGCAGTACTTC.

The chain recombines TRBV19 with TRBJ1-6; TRBD1 is a possible D gene (6 bases). Germline CDR1 reads LNHDA; CDR2 reads SQIVND (reference sequence). Between the trimmed V and J ends, which lost 7 bases and 9 bases, there was a span of 19 bases. This CDR3 is built from 15 residues. The CDR3 loop is CASTASGGAASPLHF. The CDR3 DNA sequence: TGTGCCAGTACTGCTTCGGGGGGGGCAGCTTCACCCCTCCACTTT.

This clonotype was observed a handful of times. The V call is TRBV12-3 or TRBV12-4, the J call TRBJ1-1, with D perhaps TRBD1 (5 bases). V lost 2 bases and J 3 bases, leaving 7 bases between the germline ends. This CDR3 has 13 residues. The CDR3, as DNA: TGTGCCAGCAGTTTAAGCAGGGACACTGAAGCTTTCTTT. Its protein product is CASSLSRDTEAFF.

V and J are TRBV4-1 and TRBJ2-1; the match to TRBD2 covers 11 bases. Germline V CDR1 and CDR2: MGHRA, YSYEKL. The CDR3 contains 17 residues. J was trimmed by 1 base and V by 4 bases; bases with no gene match: 6. The CDR3 reads CASSRETSGSSYNEQFF. The DNA of the CDR3 is TGCGCCAGCAGCCGAGAAACTAGCGGGAGTTCCTACAATGAGCAGTTCTTC.

The rearrangement links TRBV12-3 or TRBV12-4 to TRBJ2-7; D gene ambiguous. With 6 bases removed from V and 4 bases from J, the gap between germline ends came to 22 bases. The length of the CDR3 is 16 residues. CDR3 nucleotides: TGTGCCAGCAGCCCAATAGACCGACAATCTCGGTACGAGCAGTACTTC. Translating it yields CASSPIDRQSRYEQYF.

This chain uses TRBV19 with TRBJ1-5; 10 bases fit TRBD1. Trimming removed 6 bases from V and 7 bases from J; junction bases left unmatched: 12. Germline V gene lookup returns CDR1 LNHDA and CDR2 SQIVND (reference sequence). There are 16 residues in the CDR3. CDR3 residues: CASSPRGTGVGQPQHF. DNA for the CDR3: TGTGCCAGTAGCCCGCGGGGGACAGGGGTAGGACAGCCCCAGCATTTT.

The chain uses TRBV3-1 and TRBJ1-2; 8 bases fit TRBD1. The CDR3 contains 15 residues. CDR1 is LGHDT, CDR2 YNNKEL, per germline (reference sequence). With V trimmed by 0 bases and J by 6 bases, 6 bases remained unmatched. The DNA for the CDR3 is TGTGCCAGCAGCCAAGATTCGCTCAGGGGGCATGGCTACACCTTC. Translation: CASSQDSLRGHGYTF.

V and J are TRBV7-2 and TRBJ1-2; 7 nucleotides agree with TRBD1. The junction had 5 bases not matched to a gene; V was cut back by 3 bases and J by 1 base. Per germline, CDR1 SGHTA and CDR2 FQGNSA. The CDR3 totals 15 residues. CDR3 in amino acids: CASSFDRANNYGYTF. The CDR3 DNA is TGTGCCAGCAGCTTCGACAGGGCCAATAACTATGGCTACACCTTC.

The chain employs TRBV6-5 and TRBJ1-4; 9 nucleotides match TRBD1. Trimming at V came to 5 bases and at J to 7 bases, leaving 8 bases not matched to a gene. This CDR3 comprises 15 residues. Germline loops: CDR1 MNHEY, CDR2 SVGAGI. Here the CDR3 reads CASSADRGQGEKLFF. The CDR3 DNA sequence: TGTGCCAGCAGTGCGGACAGGGGCCAGGGTGAAAAACTGTTTTTT.

This clonotype turned up a few times. The chain links TRBV6-2 or TRBV6-3 to TRBJ1-2; 8 nucleotides agree with TRBD1. CDR3 length equals 14 residues. Germline lookup yields CDR1 MNHEY and CDR2 SVGEGT. J was trimmed by 4 bases and V by 4 bases; bases with no gene match: 5. CDR3 nucleotides: TGTGCCAGCAGTTGGGGACAGGATATCTATGGCTACACCTTC. Its protein product is CASSWGQDIYGYTF.

The chain recombines TRBV18 with TRBJ1-1; 7 bases fit TRBD1. Germline trimming cut 4 bases from V and 1 base from J; bases unmatched to any gene: 6. This CDR3 has 15 residues. Germline CDR1 KGHSH, CDR2 LQKENI. The CDR3 region has the DNA TGTGCCAGCTCACAAAACACAGGGGAGAACACTGAAGCTTTCTTT. Translating gives CASSQNTGENTEAFF.

This chain joins TRBV10-3 and TRBJ2-1; 12 bases fit TRBD2. Germline V gives CDR1 ENHRY, CDR2 SYGVKD. The CDR3 has 16 amino acids. The V gene end was trimmed by 2 bases and the J gene end by 8 bases; junction bases not matched to a gene: 7. DNA for the CDR3: TGTGCCATCAGTGAGAAACCTAGCGGGGGGGTCTATGAGCAGTTCTTC. It encodes CAISEKPSGGVYEQFF.

This chain uses TRBV6-1 with TRBJ2-3; 14 bases fit TRBD2. V trimming: 5 bases; J trimming: 4 bases; junction bases outside the gene matches: 8. The CDR3 runs 17 residues. Per germline, CDR1 MNHNS and CDR2 SASEGT. The CDR3 region is CASSRDGLAGGSDTQYF. DNA of the CDR3: TGTGCCAGCAGTAGGGACGGACTAGCGGGGGGTTCAGATACGCAGTATTTT.

This clonotype was found once. V and J are TRBV7-2 and TRBJ1-1, with D perhaps matching TRBD1 (6 bases). There are 16 residues in the CDR3. Germline V gene data show CDR1 as SGHTA and CDR2 as FQGNSA. V was trimmed by 2 bases and J by 5 bases, leaving 18 bases between them. CDR3 nucleotide sequence: TGTGCCAGCAGCTTAATGTCGGGGGCGAAGGGGACTGAAGCTTTCTTT. It translates to CASSLMSGAKGTEAFF. Supplemented by reference TRBV7-2 and TRBJ1-1, the full variable domain reads GAGVSQSPSNKVTEKGKDVELRCDPISGHTALYWYRQSLGQGLEFLIYFQGNSAPDKSGLPSDRFSAERTGGSVSTLTIQRTQQEDSAVYLCASSLMSGAKGTEAFFGQGTRLTVV.

This CDR3 reads CASSPGTAGLINTIYF. DNA of the CDR3: TGTGCCAGCAGCCCCGGGACAGCGGGACTAATAAACACCATATATTTT. J is TRBJ1-3 and V is TRBV7-9; 7 nucleotides agree with TRBD1. The CDR3 covers 16 residues. Germline-derived CDR1 and CDR2 are SEHNR and FQNEAQ (reference sequence). V trimming: 5 bases; J trimming: 6 bases; junction bases outside the gene matches: 13.

The V and J genes are TRBV7-9 and TRBJ2-3, with 8 bases fitting TRBD2. The V gene end was trimmed by 2 bases and the J gene end by 3 bases; junction bases not matched to a gene: 4. CDR1 and CDR2 from the germline V gene are SEHNR and FQNEAQ (reference sequence). CDR3 length equals 15 residues. The CDR3 coding sequence is TGTGCCAGCAGCTTAAGGCGGGGGGCAACAGATACGCAGTATTTT. It yields the protein CASSLRRGATDTQYF. The full variable domain, in which reference TRBV7-9 and TRBJ2-3 provide the parts outside the CDR3, is DTGVSQNPRHKITKRGQNVTFRCDPISEHNRLYWYRQTLGQGPEFLTYFQNEAQLEKSRLLSDRFSAERPKGSFSTLEIQRTEQGDSAMYLCASSLRRGATDTQYFGPGTRLTVL.

The chain uses TRBV5-1 and TRBJ2-1, with TRBD2 as a possible D gene (5 bases). This CDR3 region has 16 residues. With 3 bases removed from V and 8 bases from J, the gap between germline ends came to 21 bases. Germline V gene lookup returns CDR1 SGHRS and CDR2 YFSETQ. The CDR3: CASSSGREPVIHEQFF. The CDR3 coding sequence is TGCGCCAGCAGCTCGGGCCGGGAACCGGTTATTCATGAGCAGTTCTTC.

The chain combines TRBV18 with TRBJ1-1; 8 positions match TRBD1. V was pared by 8 bases and J by 8 bases, with 13 bases of the junction left unmatched. There are 14 residues in the CDR3. Germline V gene data show CDR1 as KGHSH and CDR2 as LQKENI. The CDR3 DNA reads TGTGCCAGCAGGACTCAGGGGGCGAGGGTGGAAGCTTTCTTT. Translation: CASRTQGARVEAFF.

The chain is built from TRBV20-1 and TRBJ2-5; D is uncertain. Germline values: CDR1 DFQATT, CDR2 SNEGSKA (reference sequence). The CDR3 is 12 residues long. V shed 1 base and J shed 4 bases, with 7 bases lying between them. In nucleotides, the CDR3 is TGCAGTGCTAGAGCCATCTCAGAGACCCAGTACTTC. It codes for CSARAISETQYF.

The V gene is TRBV12-3 or TRBV12-4, the J gene TRBJ2-7; 12 positions match TRBD2. The V gene end was trimmed by 2 bases and the J gene end by 4 bases; junction bases not matched to a gene: 3. CDR3 size: 15 residues. CDR3 protein: CASSLTTSGRYEQYF. Written as DNA, the CDR3 is TGTGCCAGCAGTTTAACCACTAGCGGGAGGTACGAGCAGTACTTC.

The count of this clonotype is one. V and J are TRBV5-1 and TRBJ1-1; 7 bases line up with TRBD1. Germline CDR1 is SGHRS and CDR2 is YFSETQ. J gave up 4 bases and V 2 bases, and 8 bases lay outside the gene matches. The CDR3 covers 15 residues. The DNA for the CDR3 is TGCGCCAGCAGCTTAGGACAGGTCGGAGGCACTGAAGCTTTCTTT. It translates to CASSLGQVGGTEAFF.

This sequence joins TRBV6-5 and TRBJ1-2; no firm D call. V was shortened by 2 bases and J by 5 bases, with 12 bases between the two germline ends. Germline V gene lookup returns CDR1 MNHEY and CDR2 SVGAGI. The CDR3 has 14 amino acids. The CDR3 DNA reads TGTGCCAGCAGTTACCTAGGAGCTCCTTATGGCTACACCTTC. This sequence encodes CASSYLGAPYGYTF.

This chain links TRBV6-2 or TRBV6-3 with TRBJ2-7; 7 nucleotides match TRBD2. V dropped 2 bases and J dropped 5; count of bases not matched to a gene: 6. Germline CDR1 reads MNHEY; CDR2 reads SVGEGT. The CDR3 covers 14 residues. The CDR3 here is CASSYGGRGNEQYF. The CDR3 DNA reads as TGTGCCAGCAGTTACGGAGGGAGGGGAAACGAGCAGTACTTC.